Below are 26 T cell receptor beta chains sequenced from a single sample in a study of monozygotic twins with inflammatory bowel disease. Reprocessing the 5' RACE reads, TCRdb reports a single entry for every CDR3 protein and omits DNA. The table for this sample gives around 450,000 distinct CDR3 sequences. The sample comprised blood. The receptors were gathered from a human donor with ulcerative colitis or Crohn's disease, or a healthy co-twin of an affected twin (not recorded which).

The chain joins TRBV29-1 to TRBJ2-1; without DNA, the TCRdb call of TRBD1 cannot be checked. The CDR3 contains 13 residues. The germline gives CDR1 SQVTM, CDR2 ANQGSEA. The CDR3 sequence is CSVPGQVYNEQFF.

CDR3 in amino acids: CTSSADREGYTF. The chain joins TRBV7-2 to TRBJ1-2; TCRdb's D gene call, TRBD1, goes unchecked for lack of DNA. The CDR3 consists of 12 residues. The V gene's germline CDR1 is SGHTA and CDR2 FQGNSA.

This chain connects TRBV6-2 or TRBV6-3 to TRBJ2-4. Germline assignment: CDR1 MNHEY and CDR2 SVGEGT. CDR3 length: 14 residues. CDR3 in amino acids: CASSQTVAKNIQYF.

The genes are TRBV7-2 and TRBJ1-5; the TRBD1 assignment by TCRdb is unverifiable without DNA. Germline values: CDR1 SGHTA, CDR2 FQGNSA. The CDR3 runs to 15 residues. This chain's CDR3 is CASSLVGSGDQPQHF.

The chain employs TRBV25-1 and TRBJ1-4; with no DNA, the TCRdb D assignment of TRBD1 cannot be verified. CDR1 is MGHDK and CDR2 is SYGVNS in the germline V gene. The CDR3 totals 14 residues. CDR3 amino acids: CASSAGGLGEKLFF.

The J gene is TRBJ1-4, the V gene TRBV5-1; the TRBD1 assignment by TCRdb is unverifiable without DNA. Germline CDR1 reads SGHRS; CDR2 reads YFSETQ. CDR3 length: 15 amino acids. CDR3: CASSSQGAGDEKLFF.

The chain recombines TRBV10-3 with TRBJ2-7. The CDR3 consists of 15 residues. Germline CDR1 ENHRY, CDR2 SYGVKD. The CDR3 here is CAISESDELSYEQYF.

This sequence joins TRBV11-3 and TRBJ2-3; checking the TCRdb D call of TRBD1 is not possible without DNA. The CDR3 is 13 residues long. Looked up from germline, CDR1 is SGHNT and CDR2 is YENEEA. CDR3 sequence reads: CASSLDPGDTQYF.

The chain employs TRBV25-1 and TRBJ2-7; the TCRdb call, TRBD1, lacks DNA for checking. Per the germline V gene, CDR1 is MGHDK and CDR2 is SYGVNS. The CDR3 contains 15 residues. The CDR3: CASSEYRDRDHEQYF.

The genes are TRBV5-1 and TRBJ1-1. The CDR3 length is 13 residues. Germline CDR1 is SGHRS and CDR2 is YFSETQ. Here the CDR3 reads CASSSGENTEAFF. Variable domain in full (rest from reference TRBV5-1 and TRBJ1-1): KAGVTQTPRYLIKTRGQQVTLSCSPISGHRSVSWYQQTPGQGLQFLFEYFSETQRNKGNFPGRFSGRQFSNSRSEMNVSTLELGDSALYLCASSSGENTEAFFGQGTRLTVV.

The chain employs TRBV5-4 and TRBJ1-3; the D call from TCRdb, TRBD1, cannot be confirmed without DNA. This CDR3 spans 16 amino acids. Germline-derived CDR1 and CDR2 are SGHNT and YYREEE (reference sequence). The CDR3 sequence: CASSPRGGSSGNTIYF.

The chain has TRBV29-1 and TRBJ2-7; the TRBD1 assignment by TCRdb is unverifiable without DNA. This CDR3 has 14 residues. From germline, CDR1 is SQVTM and CDR2 ANQGSEA. CDR3 in amino acids: CSVKPGTGISEQYF.

The CDR3 loop is CASSIIGPGQGLSPLHF. The genes are TRBV19 and TRBJ1-6; TCRdb's D call, TRBD1, is unchecked because there is no DNA. This CDR3 has 17 residues. The germline V gene has CDR1 LNHDA and CDR2 SQIVND (reference sequence). Variable domain in full (rest from reference TRBV19 and TRBJ1-6): DGGITQSPKYLFRKEGQNVTLSCEQNLNHDAMYWYRQDPGQGLRLIYYSQIVNDFQKGDIAEGYSVSREKKESFPLTVTSAQKNPTAFYLCASSIIGPGQGLSPLHFGNGTRLTVT.

The V gene is TRBV4-3, the J gene TRBJ1-2. This CDR3 is 13 amino acids long. Germline V gene lookup returns CDR1 LGHNA and CDR2 YSLEER. This chain's CDR3 is CASSQDFNYGYTF.

The chain has TRBV6-2 or TRBV6-3 and TRBJ2-5; with no DNA, the TCRdb D assignment of TRBD1 cannot be verified. Per germline, CDR1 MNHEY and CDR2 SVGEGT. The CDR3 consists of 14 residues. Here the CDR3 reads CASSYRTGGETQYF.

The chain couples TRBV20-1 to TRBJ1-5; TCRdb indicates TRBD1, and absent DNA this call remains unverified. The CDR3 has 15 amino acids. Germline CDR1 DFQATT, CDR2 SNEGSKA (reference sequence). The CDR3 spells CSASVGGGSNQPQHF.

This chain links TRBV15 with TRBJ2-5; lacking DNA, the TRBD1 call made by TCRdb goes unchecked. The CDR3 contains 15 residues. Germline CDR1 LNHNV, CDR2 YYDKDF (reference sequence). The CDR3 loop is CATSTHLDRKATQYF.

The chain employs TRBV28 and TRBJ2-3; the D gene TCRdb calls, TRBD1, cannot be checked with no DNA. This CDR3 spans 15 amino acids. The germline gives CDR1 MDHEN, CDR2 SYDVKM. The chain's CDR3 is CASSRRNPRIDTQYF.

The V and J genes are TRBV10-3 and TRBJ2-5. The CDR3 spans 15 residues. The germline gives CDR1 ENHRY, CDR2 SYGVKD. The CDR3 sequence: CAISDSVRLGETQYF.

The V gene is TRBV12-3 or TRBV12-4, the J gene TRBJ1-5; lacking DNA, the TRBD1 call made by TCRdb goes unchecked. The CDR3 loop spans 14 amino acids. The CDR3 is CASSTDRAGQPQHF.

V is TRBV29-1 and J is TRBJ2-7; TCRdb indicates TRBD1, and absent DNA this call remains unverified. Germline V gene lookup returns CDR1 SQVTM and CDR2 ANQGSEA. The CDR3 is 13 amino acids. CDR3 sequence: CSATGQGAYEQYF.

The chain employs TRBV4-3 and TRBJ2-1; TCRdb gives TRBD2 as the D gene, but with no DNA this cannot be confirmed. The CDR3 contains 16 residues. In germline, CDR1 is LGHNA, CDR2 YSLEER. The CDR3 here is CASSLGGDLAGVEQFF.

CDR3 amino acids: CASSYRHSSGNTIYF. The chain joins TRBV6-5 to TRBJ1-3. Germline CDR1 reads MNHEY; CDR2 reads SVGAGI. The CDR3 runs to 15 residues.

V and J are TRBV10-3 and TRBJ1-2; checking the TCRdb D call of TRBD1 is not possible without DNA. CDR1 is ENHRY and CDR2 is SYGVKD in the germline V gene. CDR3 length: 15 amino acids. CDR3 protein: CAISESTQGAYGYTF.

The chain combines TRBV7-9 with TRBJ2-2; lacking DNA, the TRBD1 call made by TCRdb goes unchecked. This CDR3 region has 16 residues. CDR1 and CDR2 from the germline V gene are SEHNR and FQNEAQ (reference sequence). The CDR3 is CASGGTDLEWTGELFF.

V usage is TRBV10-3 and J usage is TRBJ2-3. CDR1 is ENHRY, CDR2 SYGVKD, per germline. The CDR3 spans 14 residues. Here the CDR3 reads CAISEATSTDTQYF.